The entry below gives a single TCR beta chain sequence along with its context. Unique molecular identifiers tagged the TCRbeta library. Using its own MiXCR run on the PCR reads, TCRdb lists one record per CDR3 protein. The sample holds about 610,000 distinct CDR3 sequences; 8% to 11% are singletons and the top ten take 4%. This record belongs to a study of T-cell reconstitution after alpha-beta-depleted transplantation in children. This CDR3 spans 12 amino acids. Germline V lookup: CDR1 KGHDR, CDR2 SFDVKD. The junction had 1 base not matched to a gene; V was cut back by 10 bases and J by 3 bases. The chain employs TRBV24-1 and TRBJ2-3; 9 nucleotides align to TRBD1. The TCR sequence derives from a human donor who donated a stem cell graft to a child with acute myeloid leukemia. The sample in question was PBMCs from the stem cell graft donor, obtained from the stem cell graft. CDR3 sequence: CATGTGTDTQYF. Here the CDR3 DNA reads TGTGCCACAGGGACAGGGACAGATACGCAGTATTTT.